One T cell receptor (beta chain) is described in this entry. The CDR3 extends over 13 amino acids. Germline CDR1 MRHNA, CDR2 SNTAGT. Trimming stripped 5 bases from V and 7 bases from J, with 14 bases between. The protocol was immunoSEQ multiplex PCR, while the TCRdb copy is restricted to in-frame clones and leaves out a portion. The sample shows some 80,000 clones, roughly nine tenths of them seen only once. The sample is drawn from a study of T cell changes during pregnancy in multiple sclerosis. The clonotype originates from a female donor in good health, enrolled as a control in a pregnancy study. Sequencing was performed on peripheral blood, taken in the first trimester of pregnancy. The gene calls are TRBV6-4 and TRBJ1-2; D is uncertain. CDR3 nucleotides: TGTGCCAGCAGTATTGCGGGAGGGAGTGGCTACACCTTC. Protein product: CASSIAGGSGYTF.